These 30 T cell receptor beta chains originate from one sample sequenced in a study of blood T cell repertoires in COVID-19. Data came from immunoSEQ multiplex PCR; TCRdb stores just in-frame clones and leaves some out. Found here are some 230,000 clones, approximately 84% of them singletons; the top ten hold over 12%. The specimen sequenced was PBMCs or T cells enriched from blood (not recorded which). The receptor set was obtained from a middle-aged man who had recovered from COVID-19.

V is TRBV3-1 (or the pseudogene TRBV3-2) and J is TRBJ2-2; 10 bases are a match to TRBD1. The CDR3 has 16 amino acids. With 2 bases clipped from V and 7 bases from J, the junction kept 7 bases outside the gene matches. Germline V gene data show CDR1 as LGHDT and CDR2 as YNNKEL (reference sequence). The chain's CDR3 is CASSQLRTGGNGELFF. The CDR3 nucleotides read TGTGCCAGCAGCCAACTAAGGACAGGGGGGAACGGGGAGCTGTTTTTT.

The V gene is TRBV29-1, the J gene TRBJ2-5; perhaps TRBD2 as D (6 bases). Trimming took 8 bases from V and 2 from J, leaving 12 bases between them. The CDR3 has 12 residues. Germline V gene data show CDR1 as SQVTM and CDR2 as ANQGSEA. CDR3 in DNA: TGCAGCTTGCAAGGGACTCAAGAGACCCAGTACTTC. This translates into CSLQGTQETQYF.

The chain uses TRBV5-4 and TRBJ2-3; TRBD2 matches at 9 bases. The ends lost 4 bases at V and 3 bases at J; junction bases unmatched: 6. The CDR3 runs 15 residues. CDR1 SGHNT and CDR2 YYREEE come from the germline V gene (reference sequence). CDR3 sequence reads: CASSRGTSSTDTQYF. The CDR3 DNA reads TGTGCCAGCAGCCGCGGGACTAGCAGTACAGATACGCAGTATTTT.

The V and J genes are TRBV5-1 and TRBJ1-1, with a possible D match to TRBD1 (6 bases). V was pared by 3 bases and J by 5 bases, with 17 bases between. Germline V gene lookup returns CDR1 SGHRS and CDR2 YFSETQ. CDR3 length equals 15 residues. The CDR3 is CASSSGHTVGTEAFF. CDR3 DNA sequence: TGCGCCAGCAGCTCGGGACATACGGTAGGGACTGAAGCTTTCTTT. Complete variable domain (other parts from reference TRBV5-1 and TRBJ1-1): KAGVTQTPRYLIKTRGQQVTLSCSPISGHRSVSWYQQTPGQGLQFLFEYFSETQRNKGNFPGRFSGRQFSNSRSEMNVSTLELGDSALYLCASSSGHTVGTEAFFGQGTRLTVV.

This clone was counted between two and nine times. The chain is built from TRBV5-4 and TRBJ2-3, with 8 bases aligning to TRBD1. This CDR3 comprises 16 residues. V shed 4 bases and J 2 bases; nucleotides not matched to a gene: 9. Germline CDR1 SGHNT, CDR2 YYREEE (reference sequence). CDR3 loop: CASSLPDRASTDTQYF. CDR3 bases: TGTGCCAGCAGCCTCCCGGACAGGGCATCCACAGATACGCAGTATTTT.

This chain connects TRBV7-6 to TRBJ1-4; 7 positions match TRBD1. Germline CDR1 and CDR2: SGHVS and FNYEAQ. V gave up 4 bases and J gave up 4 bases; unmatched junction bases: 6. The CDR3 covers 15 residues. The CDR3 here is CASSSSGTDNEKLFF. CDR3 nucleotides: TGTGCCAGCAGCTCGTCCGGGACAGATAATGAAAAACTGTTTTTT.

V is TRBV5-1 and J is TRBJ2-1; possible D gene TRBD1, 5 bases. CDR1 SGHRS and CDR2 YFSETQ come from the germline V gene. The germline V and J ends were trimmed by 4 bases and 0 bases, with 11 bases remaining between them. This CDR3 is built from 15 residues. The CDR3, as DNA: TGCGCCAGCAGCAGGAGCGACAGCTCCTACAATGAGCAGTTCTTC. Translation: CASSRSDSSYNEQFF. Together with reference TRBV5-1 and TRBJ2-1, the CDR3 gives the full variable domain: KAGVTQTPRYLIKTRGQQVTLSCSPISGHRSVSWYQQTPGQGLQFLFEYFSETQRNKGNFPGRFSGRQFSNSRSEMNVSTLELGDSALYLCASSRSDSSYNEQFFGPGTRLTVL.

V gene TRBV3-1 (or the pseudogene TRBV3-2) combines with J gene TRBJ2-1; tentatively, D is TRBD2 (5 bases). The V and J ends lost 2 bases and 9 bases respectively, with 14 bases between them. The CDR3 contains 14 residues. CDR1 is LGHDT, CDR2 YNNKEL, per germline (reference sequence). The CDR3 DNA is TGTGCCAGCAGCCAACACACAGCGGTCGTTGAGCAGTTCTTC. Protein sequence: CASSQHTAVVEQFF.

The chain uses TRBV3-1 (or the pseudogene TRBV3-2) and TRBJ2-7, with TRBD1 identical over 9 bases. V dropped 6 bases and J dropped 3; count of bases not matched to a gene: 12. Germline assignment: CDR1 LGHDT and CDR2 YNNKEL (reference sequence). The CDR3 totals 16 residues. The CDR3 spells CASSSYLGTGSYEQYF. Here the CDR3 DNA reads TGTGCCAGCAGTTCTTACCTCGGGACAGGGAGCTACGAGCAGTACTTC.

V gene TRBV28 combines with J gene TRBJ1-2; the match to TRBD1 covers 7 bases. Germline CDR1 reads MDHEN; CDR2 reads SYDVKM. V shed 9 bases, J shed 5 bases, and the junction held 9 bases outside the gene matches. The CDR3 has 13 residues. CDR3 nucleotides: TGTGCCAGTAGAGGGGGCGCGGGATATGGCTACACCTTC. It is translated as CASRGGAGYGYTF.

The J gene is TRBJ1-6, the V gene TRBV10-3, with D hard to call. Trimming shortened V by 5 bases and J by 7 bases, and 12 bases separated the two germline ends. The germline V gene encodes CDR1 ENHRY and CDR2 SYGVKD. This CDR3 has 14 residues. The CDR3 here is CAISPVAKNSPLHF. For the CDR3, the DNA is TGTGCCATCAGTCCGGTAGCCAAAAATTCACCCCTCCACTTT.

This rearrangement joins TRBV7-8 to TRBJ2-1; D unresolved. There are 13 residues in the CDR3. Trimming took 6 bases from V and 13 from J, leaving 19 bases between them. Germline CDR1 reads SGHVS; CDR2 reads FQNEAQ. CDR3 bases: TGTGCCAGCAGTAATGAAGTTCCCGATACTCAGTTCTTC. Translated, it gives CASSNEVPDTQFF.

The chain carries TRBV3-1 (or the pseudogene TRBV3-2) and TRBJ2-3, with D perhaps matching TRBD1 (5 bases). The CDR3 is 14 amino acids. From germline, CDR1 is LGHDT and CDR2 YNNKEL (reference sequence). Trimming removed 4 bases at V and 0 bases at J, with 8 bases between. The CDR3 protein is CASSLRGSTDTQYF. CDR3 bases: TGTGCCAGCAGCCTTAGGGGAAGCACAGATACGCAGTATTTT.

The genes are TRBV7-9 and TRBJ1-4, with a tentative D call TRBD1 (6 bases). This CDR3 has 15 residues. Germline lookup yields CDR1 SEHNR and CDR2 FQNEAQ (reference sequence). Trimming cost V 2 bases and J 8 bases, with 15 bases left between them. CDR3 in DNA: TGTGCCAGCAGCTTATCGTACAGGGAAAGAGAAAAACTGTTTTTT. It yields the protein CASSLSYREREKLFF. Full variable domain (missing parts from reference TRBV7-9 and TRBJ1-4): DTGVSQNPRHKITKRGQNVTFRCDPISEHNRLYWYRQTLGQGPEFLTYFQNEAQLEKSRLLSDRFSAERPKGSFSTLEIQRTEQGDSAMYLCASSLSYREREKLFFGSGTQLSVL.

The DNA for the CDR3 is TGTGCCAGCAGTTACTCAGGTGCGCCCGGGGATACGCAGTATTTT. Its protein product is CASSYSGAPGDTQYF. The chain combines TRBV6-5 with TRBJ2-3; D is ambiguous. This CDR3 is built from 15 residues. Germline assignment: CDR1 MNHEY and CDR2 SVGAGI. V lost 0 bases to trimming and J lost 6 bases, with 13 bases between them.

With respect to this clone: Other DNA sequences from this sample encode an identical CDR3 as well. V gene TRBV5-1 combines with J gene TRBJ2-1; 7 nucleotides line up with TRBD2. Per the germline V gene, CDR1 is SGHRS and CDR2 is YFSETQ. The CDR3 is made up of 15 amino acids. Germline trimming cut 0 bases from V and 1 base from J; bases unmatched to any gene: 1. The DNA for the CDR3 is TGCGCCAGCAGCTTGGGAGCGGGGTCCTACAATGAGCAGTTCTTC. It translates to CASSLGAGSYNEQFF.

The chain links TRBV3-1 (or the pseudogene TRBV3-2) to TRBJ2-1, with 8 bases lining up with TRBD2. Germline CDR1 is LGHDT and CDR2 is YNNKEL (reference sequence). This CDR3 spans 16 amino acids. Germline trimming cut 5 bases from V and 1 base from J; bases unmatched to any gene: 7. The CDR3 DNA reads TGTGCCAGCAGCGATACTAGCGGTAGATCCTACAATGAGCAGTTCTTC. This translates into CASSDTSGRSYNEQFF.

The gene calls are TRBV5-6 and TRBJ2-5; 11 nucleotides align to TRBD2. CDR3 length: 16 amino acids. The germline CDR1 and CDR2 sequences are SGHDT and YYEEEE. V lost 1 base and J lost 5; bases outside the gene matches: 7. The CDR3 bases are TGTGCCAGCAGCTTGTTTAGCGGGAGGGCCGTTGAGACCCAGTACTTC. Amino acid sequence: CASSLFSGRAVETQYF.

The CDR3 protein is CASSLAEGSEAFF. The CDR3 region has the DNA TGCGCCAGCAGCTTGGCCGAGGGCAGTGAAGCTTTCTTT. The rearrangement links TRBV5-1 to TRBJ1-1; no clear D gene. The V and J ends lost 0 bases and 7 bases respectively, with 10 bases between them. This CDR3 contains 13 residues. CDR1 and CDR2 from the germline V gene are SGHRS and YFSETQ.

V gene TRBV7-2 combines with J gene TRBJ2-3; TRBD2 matches 8 bases. The length of the CDR3 is 14 residues. Germline CDR1 is SGHTA and CDR2 is FQGNSA. Unmatched junction bases numbered 7, after V lost 7 bases and J lost 4 bases. The CDR3 DNA reads TGTGCCAGCACGGAGAGCGGGGGCCCAGATACGCAGTATTTT. It translates to CASTESGGPDTQYF.

DNA for the CDR3: TGTGCCAGCAGTTATGCGGACACCTCTCCTGGAAACACCATATATTTT. Protein: CASSYADTSPGNTIYF. The rearrangement joins TRBV6-5 to TRBJ1-3; weak D call: TRBD1 (5 bases). The germline V and J ends were trimmed by 3 bases and 2 bases, with 14 bases remaining between them. This CDR3 contains 16 residues. Germline V gene data show CDR1 as MNHEY and CDR2 as SVGAGI.

This clone appeared a single time. The chain has TRBV7-6 and TRBJ2-5; no firm D call. The germline CDR1 and CDR2 sequences are SGHVS and FNYEAQ. The V and J ends lost 5 bases and 0 bases respectively, with 4 bases between them. The CDR3 runs to 12 residues. CDR3 sequence reads: CASSPYQETQYF. DNA for the CDR3: TGTGCCAGCAGCCCGTACCAAGAGACCCAGTACTTC.

This clone is a singleton in its sample. V usage is TRBV25-1 and J usage is TRBJ2-5; possible D gene TRBD1, 6 bases. The CDR3 extends over 14 amino acids. CDR1 is MGHDK, CDR2 SYGVNS, per germline. V was trimmed by 1 base and J by 3 bases, leaving 9 bases between them. In DNA form, the CDR3 reads TGTGCCAGCAGTGAATTAGGGGGAGAAGAGACCCAGTACTTC. Protein: CASSELGGEETQYF.

Here the CDR3 DNA reads TGTGCCAGCAGTTACAAGAGAATAACTGAAGCTTTCTTT. Its translation is CASSYKRITEAFF. This chain links TRBV6-5 with TRBJ1-1; D not certain. V was cut by 2 bases and J by 5 bases, with 9 bases left in between. Germline lookup yields CDR1 MNHEY and CDR2 SVGAGI. This CDR3 is 13 amino acids long.

The gene calls are TRBV27 and TRBJ1-5; maybe TRBD1 (5 bases). Looked up from germline, CDR1 is MNHEY and CDR2 is SMNVEV (reference sequence). V dropped 4 bases and J dropped 2 bases, with 15 bases sitting between them. The CDR3 length is 16 residues. CDR3 region: CASSWGGGGGNQPQHF. CDR3 DNA: TGTGCCAGCAGTTGGGGGGGAGGAGGTGGCAATCAGCCCCAGCATTTT.

The chain carries TRBV2 and TRBJ1-5; a possible D gene is TRBD1 (5 bases). The V end was cut by 4 bases, the J end by 8 bases, with 12 bases between. Germline CDR1 SNHLY, CDR2 FYNNEI. This CDR3 is 13 amino acids long. This CDR3 is CASSGRGDEPQHF. CDR3 bases: TGTGCCAGCAGTGGACGGGGGGATGAGCCCCAGCATTTT.

The chain has TRBV19 and TRBJ2-7; D might be TRBD1 (7 bases). The ends were cut back, 10 bases at V and 0 bases at J, with 10 bases in the middle. This CDR3 has 12 residues. CDR1 is LNHDA, CDR2 SQIVND, per germline (reference sequence). The CDR3 DNA reads as TGTGCCACGGAGGGGGCCTCCTACGAGCAGTACTTC. Encoded protein: CATEGASYEQYF.

The chain links TRBV29-1 to TRBJ2-7; no clear D gene. CDR1 SQVTM and CDR2 ANQGSEA come from the germline V gene. V lost 4 bases to trimming and J lost 0 bases, with 7 bases between them. CDR3 length: 12 residues. CDR3 DNA: TGCAGCGTTGTGGCAGACTCCTACGAGCAGTACTTC. Its translation is CSVVADSYEQYF.

The chain uses TRBV9 and TRBJ2-3, with TRBD2 identical over 7 bases. Germline trimming cut 0 bases from V and 2 bases from J; bases unmatched to any gene: 3. Per the germline V gene, CDR1 is SGDLS and CDR2 is YYNGEE. The CDR3 contains 15 residues. The CDR3 loop is CASSVEGTNTDTQYF. The DNA for the CDR3 is TGTGCCAGCAGCGTAGAAGGGACTAACACAGATACGCAGTATTTT.

The chain couples TRBV11-2 to TRBJ2-3; tentatively, D is TRBD2 (6 bases). Trimming stripped 5 bases from V and 4 bases from J, with 19 bases between. The CDR3 runs 16 residues. Per the germline V gene, CDR1 is SGHAT and CDR2 is FQNNGV. The CDR3 is CASSRSPGLGPDTQYF. Here the CDR3 DNA reads TGTGCCAGCAGCCGATCCCCGGGACTTGGGCCAGATACGCAGTATTTT.